This entry lists 32 T cell receptor beta chains sequenced from one sample in a study of blood T cell repertoires in COVID-19. Assay used: immunoSEQ multiplex PCR; TCRdb lists only in-frame clones, some missing. This sample yields 250,000 to 300,000 clones, of which about 88% are seen a single time; about 11% belongs to the top ten. The sample consisted of peripheral blood. These receptors came from a woman younger than 45 with COVID-19, enrolled during active disease.

The chain employs TRBV15 and TRBJ1-2; D may be TRBD1 (6 bases). V lost 1 base to trimming and J lost 5 bases, with 17 bases between them. In germline, CDR1 is LNHNV, CDR2 YYDKDF (reference sequence). There are 16 residues in the CDR3. The CDR3 here is CATSRAGAGGGYGYTF. CDR3 nucleotide sequence: TGTGCCACCAGCAGAGCAGGGGCGGGGGGAGGATATGGCTACACCTTC.

This chain links TRBV18 with TRBJ2-7; 9 nucleotides line up with TRBD2. The trim removed 6 bases at V and 6 bases at J, leaving 15 bases unmatched. Germline assignment: CDR1 KGHSH and CDR2 LQKENI. The CDR3 spans 16 residues. The CDR3 DNA sequence: TGTGCCAGCTCCGAGGGACGGCTAGCGGGATGGGTCGAGCAGTACTTC. Translation gives CASSEGRLAGWVEQYF.

Of note for this clone: The germline gene is not matched at one end of the junction; a read error may be the cause. This chain joins TRBV7-8 and TRBJ2-7; 7 nucleotides align to TRBD2. In germline, CDR1 is SGHVS, CDR2 FQNEAQ. This CDR3 has 14 amino acids. The CDR3 nucleotides read TGTGCCAGCAGCCTAGCCCTAGCGGTCTACGAGCAGTACTTC. Amino acid sequence: CASSLALAVYEQYF.

The V call is TRBV13, the J call TRBJ2-5, with D possibly being TRBD2 (6 bases). Germline V gives CDR1 PRHDT, CDR2 FYEKMQ (reference sequence). Deletions cut 0 bases from V and 5 bases from J, with 19 bases between. The CDR3 totals 17 residues. Here the CDR3 reads CASSLGGGPDIKETQYF. The CDR3 DNA follows: TGTGCCAGCAGCTTAGGCGGAGGGCCCGATATTAAGGAGACCCAGTACTTC.

The chain employs TRBV24-1 and TRBJ2-2, with a weak D call TRBD2 (5 bases). V was pared by 6 bases and J by 2 bases, with 12 bases between. There are 15 residues in the CDR3. Germline V gene lookup returns CDR1 KGHDR and CDR2 SFDVKD. CDR3 in amino acids: CATSRQDFNTGELFF. CDR3 sequence (DNA): TGTGCCACCAGTAGGCAGGACTTCAACACCGGGGAGCTGTTTTTT.

The chain is built from TRBV10-3 and TRBJ2-2; D uncertain. Germline V gene lookup returns CDR1 ENHRY and CDR2 SYGVKD. The V end was cut by 3 bases, the J end by 8 bases, with 13 bases between. The CDR3 has 14 residues. The CDR3 nucleotides are TGTGCCATCAGTGAAAACAGTTTGGTGGGGGAGCTGTTTTTT. Amino acids: CAISENSLVGELFF.

The chain joins TRBV19 to TRBJ2-7; 7 nucleotides agree with TRBD2. CDR3 size: 15 residues. Germline CDR1 is LNHDA and CDR2 is SQIVND (reference sequence). J gave up 5 bases and V 2 bases, and 9 bases lay outside the gene matches. The CDR3 DNA reads as TGTGCCAGTAGTATATCCCGGGGGGTCGGCCACGAGCAGTACTTC. Translation gives CASSISRGVGHEQYF. The full variable domain, rest sourced from reference TRBV19 and TRBJ2-7, is DGGITQSPKYLFRKEGQNVTLSCEQNLNHDAMYWYRQDPGQGLRLIYYSQIVNDFQKGDIAEGYSVSREKKESFPLTVTSAQKNPTAFYLCASSISRGVGHEQYFGPGTRLTVT.

This chain uses TRBV4-1 with TRBJ1-5; D perhaps matches TRBD1 (6 bases). V gave up 4 bases and J gave up 4 bases, with 8 bases separating them. CDR3 length: 13 residues. CDR1 MGHRA and CDR2 YSYEKL come from the germline V gene. The CDR3 sequence is CASSLGQNQPQHF. The CDR3 DNA reads TGCGCCAGCAGCCTCGGACAGAATCAGCCCCAGCATTTT.

A note on this clone: Compared with germline, one end of the junction differs, possibly owing to a read error. The rearrangement links TRBV5-4 to TRBJ1-4; 7 nucleotides match TRBD1. The germline V gene has CDR1 SGHNT and CDR2 YYREEE (reference sequence). This CDR3 region has 13 residues. The CDR3 DNA follows: TGTGCCAGCAGAAATCAGGGGGATGAGAAACTGTTTTTT. Translated, it gives CASRNQGDEKLFF.

This CDR3 reads CATSSRQVTSNQPQHF. The CDR3 DNA reads as TGTGCCACCAGCAGCCGACAGGTTACTAGCAATCAGCCCCAGCATTTT. V is TRBV15 and J is TRBJ1-5; TRBD1 might be the D (6 bases). Trimming stripped 3 bases from V and 0 bases from J, with 12 bases between. The CDR3 contains 16 residues. Germline loops: CDR1 LNHNV, CDR2 YYDKDF (reference sequence).

CDR3 sequence (DNA): TGTGCCAGCAGCCCCGTCCTGGACATAGCCATGGGGAATACGCAGTATTTT. Translating it yields CASSPVLDIAMGNTQYF. The rearrangement uses TRBV7-2 and TRBJ2-3, with TRBD1 as a possible D gene (5 bases). From germline, CDR1 is SGHTA and CDR2 FQGNSA. The germline V and J ends were trimmed by 5 bases and 7 bases, with 25 bases remaining between them. The CDR3 length is 17 residues.

The V call is TRBV6-5, the J call TRBJ2-5, with D perhaps matching TRBD2 (6 bases). Germline V gives CDR1 MNHEY, CDR2 SVGAGI. There are 15 residues in the CDR3. Trimming left V 8 bases short and J 1 base short, with 17 bases between. As DNA, the CDR3 is TGTGCCAGCGGAGTTACGTCGCGGGGCCAAGAGACCCAGTACTTC. It codes for CASGVTSRGQETQYF.

The V call is TRBV14, the J call TRBJ1-2; D might be TRBD1 (5 bases). The CDR3 sequence is 14 residues long. The V end lost 0 bases, the J end lost 3 bases, and 8 bases lay between the germline ends. The V gene's germline CDR1 is SGHDN and CDR2 FVKESK. CDR3 residues: CASSQDGAHYGYTF. For the CDR3, the DNA is TGTGCCAGCAGCCAAGATGGGGCGCACTATGGCTACACCTTC.

This chain uses TRBV7-3 with TRBJ2-1; 10 bases match TRBD2. V trimming: 6 bases; J trimming: 13 bases; junction bases outside the gene matches: 9. The CDR3 is made up of 13 amino acids. Germline V gene data show CDR1 as SGHTA and CDR2 as FQGTGA. The CDR3 spells CASSSSGRSPQFF. Written as DNA, the CDR3 is TGTGCCAGCAGTTCTAGCGGGAGATCGCCACAGTTCTTC.

V gene TRBV5-6 combines with J gene TRBJ1-2; 9 nucleotides line up with TRBD1. Germline CDR1 is SGHDT and CDR2 is YYEEEE. The J segment lost 6 bases and the V segment lost 0 bases, leaving 6 bases of the junction unmatched. The CDR3 runs 15 residues. CDR3 sequence: CASSLDPTGGDGYTF. The CDR3 DNA reads TGTGCCAGCAGCTTGGACCCTACAGGGGGCGATGGCTACACCTTC. Variable domain in full (rest from reference TRBV5-6 and TRBJ1-2): DAGVTQSPTHLIKTRGQQVTLRCSPKSGHDTVSWYQQALGQGPQFIFQYYEEEERQRGNFPDRFSGHQFPNYSSELNVNALLLGDSALYLCASSLDPTGGDGYTFGSGTRLTVV.

The chain joins TRBV2 to TRBJ2-7; the D gene is possibly TRBD1 (5 bases). V was pared by 8 bases and J by 2 bases, with 10 bases between. The germline gives CDR1 SNHLY, CDR2 FYNNEI. This CDR3 region has 12 residues. This CDR3 reads CASAKGAYEQYF. The CDR3 region has the DNA TGTGCCAGCGCCAAAGGGGCCTACGAGCAGTACTTC. The full variable domain, rest sourced from reference TRBV2 and TRBJ2-7, is EPEVTQTPSHQVTQMGQEVILRCVPISNHLYFYWYRQILGQKVEFLVSFYNNEISEKSEIFDDQFSVERPDGSNFTLKIRSTKLEDSAMYFCASAKGAYEQYFGPGTRLTVT.

This chain connects TRBV20-1 to TRBJ2-5; TRBD2 matches 7 bases. Germline CDR1 is DFQATT and CDR2 is SNEGSKA (reference sequence). The V gene end was trimmed by 6 bases and the J gene end by 4 bases; junction bases not matched to a gene: 2. The CDR3 has 11 residues. CDR3: CSAIAGETQYF. The CDR3 DNA is TGCAGTGCCATAGCGGGAGAGACCCAGTACTTC.

On this clone: This may stem from a read error, because a much larger clone lies one nucleotide away. The CDR3 DNA sequence: TGTGCCAGCAGCTTAGACAGGAACACTGAAGCTTTCTTT. Its translation is CASSLDRNTEAFF. The chain links TRBV7-8 to TRBJ1-1; D is ambiguous. Germline V gene data show CDR1 as SGHVS and CDR2 as FQNEAQ. This CDR3 is 13 amino acids long. V lost 1 base and J lost 1, with 4 bases in between. Full variable domain (rest looked up from reference TRBV7-8 and TRBJ1-1): GAGVSQSPRYKVAKRGQDVALRCDPISGHVSLFWYQQALGQGPEFLTYFQNEAQLDKSGLPSDRFFAERPEGSVSTLKIQRTQQEDSAVYLCASSLDRNTEAFFGQGTRLTVV.

The CDR3 DNA sequence: TGTGCCAGCAGCTCCGGGACGGAGGGTTATGGCTACACCTTC. It is translated as CASSSGTEGYGYTF. This sequence joins TRBV5-4 and TRBJ1-2; weak D call: TRBD1 (5 bases). V was clipped by 3 bases and J by 5 bases, with 14 bases between them. The length of the CDR3 is 14 residues. Germline V gene sequence: CDR1 SGHNT, CDR2 YYREEE (reference sequence).

The chain is built from TRBV30 and TRBJ2-7; TRBD2 agrees at 11 bases. V lost 4 bases and J lost 6; bases outside the gene matches: 5. From germline, CDR1 is GTSNPN and CDR2 SVGIG (reference sequence). The CDR3 is 13 amino acids. CDR3 sequence: CAWIAGGTGEQYF. The CDR3 coding sequence is TGTGCCTGGATAGCGGGAGGGACGGGCGAGCAGTACTTC.

V is TRBV18 and J is TRBJ2-7, with TRBD1 matching 8 bases. The CDR3 spans 13 residues. V was clipped by 5 bases and J by 6 bases; unmatched bases: 6. Germline assignment: CDR1 KGHSH and CDR2 LQKENI. CDR3 amino acids: CASSATGVSEQYF. For the CDR3, the DNA is TGTGCCAGCTCAGCGACAGGGGTCTCCGAGCAGTACTTC.

This rearrangement joins TRBV6-5 to TRBJ1-1, with TRBD1 matching 10 bases. The CDR3 sequence is 14 residues long. Trimming removed 3 bases from V and 6 bases from J; junction bases left unmatched: 4. CDR1 and CDR2 (germline): MNHEY, SVGAGI. CDR3 DNA: TGTGCCAGCAGTTATGACAGGGGGCTATCTGAAGCTTTCTTT. It codes for CASSYDRGLSEAFF.

As to this clone: This same CDR3 is encoded by further DNA sequences in the sample. The rearrangement links TRBV28 to TRBJ2-2; 11 bases line up with TRBD2. Germline CDR1 is MDHEN and CDR2 is SYDVKM. The junction had 3 bases not matched to a gene; V was cut back by 6 bases and J by 3 bases. The CDR3 length is 15 residues. CDR3 sequence reads: CASRPGLADTGELFF. In DNA, the CDR3 is TGTGCCAGCAGACCGGGACTAGCGGACACCGGGGAGCTGTTTTTT.

This clone was seen just once. The chain uses TRBV6-5 and TRBJ2-1, with D tentatively TRBD2 (5 bases). This CDR3 has 15 residues. The germline V gene has CDR1 MNHEY and CDR2 SVGAGI. V was shortened by 7 bases and J by 2 bases, with 15 bases between the two germline ends. The DNA for the CDR3 is TGTGCCAGCACTCTGAGCGGATCCCCCTACAATGAGCAGTTCTTC. This codes for CASTLSGSPYNEQFF.

A few counts support this clone. The rearrangement links TRBV18 to TRBJ1-6; D is unclear. Between the trimmed V and J ends, which lost 0 bases and 7 bases, there was a span of 10 bases. This CDR3 has 15 amino acids. From germline, CDR1 is KGHSH and CDR2 LQKENI. CDR3 bases: TGTGCCAGCTCACCACCTTCAGGTGGCAATTCACCCCTCCACTTT. Translation: CASSPPSGGNSPLHF.

The chain carries TRBV12-3 or TRBV12-4 and TRBJ1-3; D perhaps matches TRBD1 (6 bases). The CDR3 totals 13 residues. Trimming stripped 6 bases from V and 7 bases from J, with 13 bases between. The CDR3 is CASSISQGNTIYF. The CDR3 coding sequence is TGTGCCAGCAGCATTAGCCAGGGGAACACCATATATTTT.

The chain has TRBV9 and TRBJ2-1, with no clear D. The CDR3 is 13 amino acids. The germline V and J ends were trimmed by 3 bases and 3 bases, with 7 bases remaining between them. The germline V gene has CDR1 SGDLS and CDR2 YYNGEE. CDR3 sequence: CASSGPHYNEQFF. Written as DNA, the CDR3 is TGTGCCAGCAGCGGGCCTCACTACAATGAGCAGTTCTTC.

The genes are TRBV7-3 and TRBJ1-2; 9 nucleotides align to TRBD1. Trimming took 4 bases from V and 8 from J; bases not matched to a gene: 5. The germline gives CDR1 SGHTA, CDR2 FQGTGA. This CDR3 has 13 amino acids. DNA for the CDR3: TGTGCCAGCAGCTCGGGACAGGGCGGCGGCTACACCTTC. It codes for CASSSGQGGGYTF.

The chain has TRBV5-4 and TRBJ2-1, with unresolved D. The germline V gene encodes CDR1 SGHNT and CDR2 YYREEE (reference sequence). The CDR3 loop spans 13 amino acids. V shed 3 bases and J shed 7 bases, with 11 bases lying between them. CDR3 amino acids: CASSSSLMNEQFF. The CDR3 nucleotides read TGTGCCAGCAGCTCCTCGTTAATGAATGAGCAGTTCTTC.

V gene TRBV9 combines with J gene TRBJ2-2, with D possibly matching TRBD2 (6 bases). The CDR3 runs to 16 residues. V was pared by 0 bases and J by 5 bases, with 14 bases between. Germline-derived CDR1 and CDR2 are SGDLS and YYNGEE. CDR3 nucleotides: TGTGCCAGCAGCGTAGGTTACGGGAGCAAAACCGGGGAGCTGTTTTTT. It encodes CASSVGYGSKTGELFF.

The DNA of the CDR3 is TGTGCCATCAGTGAGTCAGAAGGCCGACAGGGGGCCTACGAGCAGTACTTC. Translating gives CAISESEGRQGAYEQYF. The chain recombines TRBV10-3 with TRBJ2-7; 9 positions match TRBD1. Germline assignment: CDR1 ENHRY and CDR2 SYGVKD. The V segment lost 0 bases and the J segment 2 bases; nucleotides outside the gene matches: 8. The length of the CDR3 is 17 residues.

This clone was recorded only once. This rearrangement joins TRBV11-1 to TRBJ1-4; no reliable D call. This CDR3 spans 14 amino acids. Trimming pared 1 base from V and 8 bases from J, leaving 11 bases between. CDR1 is SGHAT and CDR2 is FQDESV in the germline V gene (reference sequence). CDR3 residues: CASSLEGDREKLFF. The CDR3 region has the DNA TGTGCCAGCAGCTTAGAGGGAGATCGGGAAAAACTGTTTTTT.